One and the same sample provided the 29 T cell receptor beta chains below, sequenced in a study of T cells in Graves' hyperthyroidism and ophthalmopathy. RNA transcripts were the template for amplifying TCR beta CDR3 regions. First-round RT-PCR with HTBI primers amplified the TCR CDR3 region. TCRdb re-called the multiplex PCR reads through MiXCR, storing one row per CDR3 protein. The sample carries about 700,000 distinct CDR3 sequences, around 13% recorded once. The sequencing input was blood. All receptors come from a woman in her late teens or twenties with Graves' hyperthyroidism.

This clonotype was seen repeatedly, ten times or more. In DNA form, the CDR3 reads TGTGCCAGCAGCCCTCGGCGGGAGGTGAACACCGGGGAGCTGTTTTTT. This sequence encodes CASSPRREVNTGELFF. The rearrangement joins TRBV6-1 to TRBJ2-2, with TRBD2 matching over 8 bases. Germline V gives CDR1 MNHNS, CDR2 SASEGT. V shed 6 bases, J shed 1 base, and the junction held 7 bases outside the gene matches. The length of the CDR3 is 16 residues.

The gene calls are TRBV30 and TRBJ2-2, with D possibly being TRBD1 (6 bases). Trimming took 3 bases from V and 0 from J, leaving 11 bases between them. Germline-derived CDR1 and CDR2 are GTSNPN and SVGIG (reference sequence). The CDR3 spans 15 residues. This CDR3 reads CAWRIDRSNTGELFF. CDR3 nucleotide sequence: TGTGCCTGGAGAATAGACAGGTCGAACACCGGGGAGCTGTTTTTT.

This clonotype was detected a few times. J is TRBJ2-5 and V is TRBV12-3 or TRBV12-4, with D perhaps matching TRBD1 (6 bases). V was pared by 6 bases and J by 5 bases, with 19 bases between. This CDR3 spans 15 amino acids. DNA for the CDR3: TGTGCCAGCAGGTTTACAGGGAGTAGTTTTGAGACCCAGTACTTC. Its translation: CASRFTGSSFETQYF.

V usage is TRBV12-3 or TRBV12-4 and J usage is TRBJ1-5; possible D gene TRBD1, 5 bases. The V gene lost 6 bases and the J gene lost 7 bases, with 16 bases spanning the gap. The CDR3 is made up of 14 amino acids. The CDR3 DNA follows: TGTGCCAGCAGGGAGGGGAGGGTTGGCCAGCCCCAGCATTTT. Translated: CASREGRVGQPQHF.

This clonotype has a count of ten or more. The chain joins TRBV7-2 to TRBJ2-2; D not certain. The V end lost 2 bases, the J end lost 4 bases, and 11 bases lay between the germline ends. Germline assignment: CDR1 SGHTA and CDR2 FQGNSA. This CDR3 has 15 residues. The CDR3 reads CASSLNPLGTGELFF. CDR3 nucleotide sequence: TGTGCCAGCAGCTTAAATCCCCTAGGCACCGGGGAGCTGTTTTTT.

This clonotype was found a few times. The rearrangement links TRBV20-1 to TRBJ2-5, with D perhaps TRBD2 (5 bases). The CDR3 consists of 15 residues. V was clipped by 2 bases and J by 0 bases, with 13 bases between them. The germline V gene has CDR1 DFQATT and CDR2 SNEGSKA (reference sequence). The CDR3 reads CSARSLADYQETQYF. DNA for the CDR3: TGCAGTGCTAGATCCCTCGCGGACTACCAAGAGACCCAGTACTTC.

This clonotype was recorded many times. CDR3 in DNA: TGTGCCAGCAGTTCCCACATCACAGATACGCAGTATTTT. Protein product: CASSSHITDTQYF. The chain is built from TRBV12-3 or TRBV12-4 and TRBJ2-3; D remains ambiguous. The length of the CDR3 is 13 residues. V lost 4 bases and J 2 bases, leaving 7 bases between the germline ends.

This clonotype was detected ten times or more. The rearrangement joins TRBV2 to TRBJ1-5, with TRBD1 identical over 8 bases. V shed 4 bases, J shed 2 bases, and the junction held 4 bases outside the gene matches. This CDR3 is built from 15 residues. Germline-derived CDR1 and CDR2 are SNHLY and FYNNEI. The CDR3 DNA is TGTGCCAGCAGTGGGACAGGGAGGCGCAATCAGCCCCAGCATTTT. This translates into CASSGTGRRNQPQHF.

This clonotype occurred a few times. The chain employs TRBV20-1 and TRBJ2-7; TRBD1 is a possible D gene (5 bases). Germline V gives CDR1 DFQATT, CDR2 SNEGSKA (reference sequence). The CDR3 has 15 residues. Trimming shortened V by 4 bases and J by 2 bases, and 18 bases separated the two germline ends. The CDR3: CSATLRQYYPYEQYF. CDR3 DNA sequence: TGCAGTGCTACACTGCGACAGTATTACCCCTACGAGCAGTACTTC.

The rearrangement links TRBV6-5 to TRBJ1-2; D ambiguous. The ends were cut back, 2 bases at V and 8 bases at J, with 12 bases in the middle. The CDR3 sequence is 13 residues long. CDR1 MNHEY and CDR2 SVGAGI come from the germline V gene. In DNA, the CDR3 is TGTGCCAGCAGTTACACCCTACAAGGCGGCTACACCTTC. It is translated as CASSYTLQGGYTF.

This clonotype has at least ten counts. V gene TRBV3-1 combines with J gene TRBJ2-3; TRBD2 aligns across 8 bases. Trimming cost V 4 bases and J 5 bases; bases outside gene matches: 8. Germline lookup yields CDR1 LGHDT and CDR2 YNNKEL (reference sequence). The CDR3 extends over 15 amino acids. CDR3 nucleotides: TGTGCCAGCAGCCCACTAGCGGCTCAGGGAGATACGCAGTATTTT. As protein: CASSPLAAQGDTQYF.

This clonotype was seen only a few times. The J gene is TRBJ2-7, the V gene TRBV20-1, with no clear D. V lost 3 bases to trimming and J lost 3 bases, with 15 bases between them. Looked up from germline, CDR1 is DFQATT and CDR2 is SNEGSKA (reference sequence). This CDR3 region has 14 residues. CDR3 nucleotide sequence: TGCAGTGCTAGTGAACTGTTGGGGATCTACGAGCAGTACTTC. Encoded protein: CSASELLGIYEQYF.

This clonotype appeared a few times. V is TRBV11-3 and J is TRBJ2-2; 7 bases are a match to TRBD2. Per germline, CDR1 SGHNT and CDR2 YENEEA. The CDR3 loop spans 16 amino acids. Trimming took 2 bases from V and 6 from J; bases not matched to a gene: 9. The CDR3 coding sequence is TGTGCCAGCAGCTTACCCGGCGGGAGCTTCTCCGGGGAGCTGTTTTTT. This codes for CASSLPGGSFSGELFF.

The CDR3 sequence: CASRVAGSAGEQYF. CDR3 DNA: TGTGCCAGCAGAGTAGCGGGGAGCGCGGGGGAGCAGTACTTC. The rearrangement uses TRBV6-1 and TRBJ2-7, with 8 nucleotides matching TRBD2. The CDR3 runs to 14 residues. Trimming took 6 bases from V and 7 from J; bases not matched to a gene: 11. Per the germline V gene, CDR1 is MNHNS and CDR2 is SASEGT.

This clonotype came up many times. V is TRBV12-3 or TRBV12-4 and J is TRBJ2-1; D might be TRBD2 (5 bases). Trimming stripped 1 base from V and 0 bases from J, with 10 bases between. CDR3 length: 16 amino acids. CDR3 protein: CASSLGGVSSYNEQFF. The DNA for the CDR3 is TGTGCCAGCAGTTTAGGGGGAGTTAGCTCCTACAATGAGCAGTTCTTC.

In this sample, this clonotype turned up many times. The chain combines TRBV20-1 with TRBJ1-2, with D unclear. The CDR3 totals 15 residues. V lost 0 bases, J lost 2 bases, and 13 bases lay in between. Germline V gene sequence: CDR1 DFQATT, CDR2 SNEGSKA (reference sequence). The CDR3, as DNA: TGCAGTGCTAGAGATCTCGGCCAGTTAAACTATGGCTACACCTTC. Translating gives CSARDLGQLNYGYTF.

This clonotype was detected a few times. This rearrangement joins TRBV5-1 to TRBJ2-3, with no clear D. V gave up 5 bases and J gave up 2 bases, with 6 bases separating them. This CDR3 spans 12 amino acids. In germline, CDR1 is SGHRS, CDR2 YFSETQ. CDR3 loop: CASRVDTDTQYF. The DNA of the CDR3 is TGCGCCAGCAGGGTGGACACAGATACGCAGTATTTT.

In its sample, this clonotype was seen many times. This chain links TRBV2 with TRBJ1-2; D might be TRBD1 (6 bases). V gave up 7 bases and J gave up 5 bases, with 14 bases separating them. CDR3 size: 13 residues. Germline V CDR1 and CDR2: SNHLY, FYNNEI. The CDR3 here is CASIMGGQYGYTF. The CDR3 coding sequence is TGTGCCAGCATCATGGGTGGACAGTATGGCTACACCTTC.

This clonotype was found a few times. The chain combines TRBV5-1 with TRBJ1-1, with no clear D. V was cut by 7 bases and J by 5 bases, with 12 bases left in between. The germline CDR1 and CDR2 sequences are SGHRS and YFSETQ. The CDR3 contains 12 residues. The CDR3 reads CASAEGGTEAFF. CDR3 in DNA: TGCGCCAGCGCTGAGGGTGGAACTGAAGCTTTCTTT.

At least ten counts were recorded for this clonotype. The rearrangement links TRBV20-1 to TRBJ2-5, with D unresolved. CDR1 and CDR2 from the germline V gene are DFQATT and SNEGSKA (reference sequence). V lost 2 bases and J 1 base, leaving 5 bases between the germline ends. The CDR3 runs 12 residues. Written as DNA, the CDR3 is TGCAGTGCTAGACTACTCCAAGAGACCCAGTACTTC. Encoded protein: CSARLLQETQYF.

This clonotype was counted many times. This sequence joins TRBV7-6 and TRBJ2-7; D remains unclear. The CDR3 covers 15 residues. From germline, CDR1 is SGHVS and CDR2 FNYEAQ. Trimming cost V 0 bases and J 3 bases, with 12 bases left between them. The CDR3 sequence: CASSLAMGQDYEQYF. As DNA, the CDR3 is TGTGCCAGCAGCTTAGCGATGGGTCAGGACTACGAGCAGTACTTC.

This CDR3 is CASSTSGPNTGELFF. The CDR3 DNA is TGTGCCAGCAGCACCAGCGGACCGAACACCGGGGAGCTGTTTTTT. V is TRBV7-9 and J is TRBJ2-2; D may be TRBD2 (5 bases). V was trimmed by 5 bases and J by 0 bases, leaving 10 bases between them. Germline CDR1 reads SEHNR; CDR2 reads FQNEAQ (reference sequence). The CDR3 covers 15 residues.

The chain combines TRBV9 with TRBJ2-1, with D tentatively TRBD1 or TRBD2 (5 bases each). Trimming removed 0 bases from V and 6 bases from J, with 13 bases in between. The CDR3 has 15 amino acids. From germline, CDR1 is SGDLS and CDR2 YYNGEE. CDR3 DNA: TGTGCCAGCAGCGTAGAGGGACCAGCCAGCAATGAGCAGTTCTTC. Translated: CASSVEGPASNEQFF.

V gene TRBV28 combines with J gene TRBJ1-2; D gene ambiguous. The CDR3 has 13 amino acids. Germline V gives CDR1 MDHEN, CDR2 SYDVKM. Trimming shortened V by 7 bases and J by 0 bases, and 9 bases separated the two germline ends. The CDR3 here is CASMDGSNYGYTF. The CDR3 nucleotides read TGTGCCAGCATGGATGGATCTAACTATGGCTACACCTTC.

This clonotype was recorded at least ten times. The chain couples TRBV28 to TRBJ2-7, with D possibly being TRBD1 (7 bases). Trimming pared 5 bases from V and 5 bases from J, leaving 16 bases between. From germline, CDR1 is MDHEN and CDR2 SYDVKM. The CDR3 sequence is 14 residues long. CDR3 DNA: TGTGCCAGCAGTCCCCTGGCAGGGGGGAACGAGCAGTACTTC. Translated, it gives CASSPLAGGNEQYF. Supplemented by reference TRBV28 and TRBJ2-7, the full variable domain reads DVKVTQSSRYLVKRTGEKVFLECVQDMDHENMFWYRQDPGLGLRLIYFSYDVKMKEKGDIPEGYSVSREKKERFSLILESASTNQTSMYLCASSPLAGGNEQYFGPGTRLTVT.

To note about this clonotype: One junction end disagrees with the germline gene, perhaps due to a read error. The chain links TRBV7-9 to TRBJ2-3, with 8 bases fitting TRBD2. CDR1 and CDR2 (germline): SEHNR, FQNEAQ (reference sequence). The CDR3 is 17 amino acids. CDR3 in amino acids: CASSLGSSSGSTDTQYF. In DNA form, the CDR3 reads TGCGCCAGCAGCTTGGGATCGTCTAGCGGGAGCACAGATACGCAGTATTTT.

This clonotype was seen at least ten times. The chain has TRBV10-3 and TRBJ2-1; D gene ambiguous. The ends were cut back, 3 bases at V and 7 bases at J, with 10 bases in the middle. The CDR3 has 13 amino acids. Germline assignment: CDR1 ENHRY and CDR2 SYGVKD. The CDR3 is CAISDFVGNEQFF. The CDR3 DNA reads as TGTGCCATCAGTGACTTCGTAGGGAATGAGCAGTTCTTC.

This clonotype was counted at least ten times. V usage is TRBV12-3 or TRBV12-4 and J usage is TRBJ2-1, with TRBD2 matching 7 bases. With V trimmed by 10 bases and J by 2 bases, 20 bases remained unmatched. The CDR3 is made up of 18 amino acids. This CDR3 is CAIQGATRGGKAYNEQFF. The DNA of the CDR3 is TGTGCCATCCAGGGTGCCACGCGGGGAGGGAAGGCCTACAATGAGCAGTTCTTC.

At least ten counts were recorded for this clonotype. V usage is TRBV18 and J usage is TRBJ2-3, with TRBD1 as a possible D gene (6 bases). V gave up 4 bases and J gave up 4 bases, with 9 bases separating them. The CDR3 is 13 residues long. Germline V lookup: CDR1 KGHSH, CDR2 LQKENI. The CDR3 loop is CASSREGADTQYF. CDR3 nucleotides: TGTGCCAGCTCACGAGAGGGGGCAGATACGCAGTATTTT.